Below are 14 T cell receptor beta chains sequenced from a single sample in a study of T cell responses to AZD1222 COVID-19 vaccine. Profiling relied on immunoSEQ multiplex PCR, and the TCRdb table lists in-frame clones only, not all of them. The table records 150,000 to 200,000 clones, around nine tenths of them present only once. Source: peripheral blood, taken on day 0 of AZD1222 vaccination. All receptors derive from an adult in good health.

This clone was detected once. V usage is TRBV15 and J usage is TRBJ2-7, with 7 bases matching TRBD2. Losses at the gene ends were 6 bases for V and 7 bases for J; bases not matched to a gene: 12. The CDR3 is 14 amino acids. Germline V gene sequence: CDR1 LNHNV, CDR2 YYDKDF (reference sequence). The DNA for the CDR3 is TGTGCCACCAGACTGGGAGGGCAGGGAGGGGAGCAGTACTTC. Its protein is CATRLGGQGGEQYF.

The CDR3 nucleotides are TGTGCCAGCAGCCAAGCGGGGTATGGCGAGCAGTACTTC. Translated, it gives CASSQAGYGEQYF. The chain employs TRBV4-2 and TRBJ2-7, with D possibly TRBD2 on 5 matching bases. V lost 1 base, J lost 6 bases, and 10 bases lay in between. Germline loops: CDR1 LGHNA, CDR2 YNFKEQ. This CDR3 has 13 amino acids.

The chain recombines TRBV27 with TRBJ1-2; possibly TRBD1 for D (5 bases). The germline CDR1 and CDR2 sequences are MNHEY and SMNVEV (reference sequence). This CDR3 spans 15 amino acids. Trimming shortened V by 7 bases and J by 8 bases, and 23 bases separated the two germline ends. CDR3 DNA: TGTGCCAGCACTACTTTCTCCAGGGTATGGAGCGGCTACACCTTC. Translated: CASTTFSRVWSGYTF.

The chain has TRBV5-1 and TRBJ1-3, with 9 bases lining up with TRBD1. This CDR3 contains 15 residues. V was clipped by 0 bases and J by 4 bases; unmatched bases: 2. CDR1 and CDR2 (germline): SGHRS, YFSETQ. For the CDR3, the DNA is TGCGCCAGCAGCTTGGCCGGGACAGGGGGAAACACCATATATTTT. Translated: CASSLAGTGGNTIYF. The entire variable domain, with the rest obtained from reference TRBV5-1 and TRBJ1-3, is as follows: KAGVTQTPRYLIKTRGQQVTLSCSPISGHRSVSWYQQTPGQGLQFLFEYFSETQRNKGNFPGRFSGRQFSNSRSEMNVSTLELGDSALYLCASSLAGTGGNTIYFGEGSWLTVV.

This clone was picked up one time. Sequence at one end of the junction differs from germline and may be a read error. The chain recombines TRBV20-1 with TRBJ2-5, with a tentative D call TRBD2 (5 bases). Germline CDR1 reads DFQATT; CDR2 reads SNEGSKA (reference sequence). There are 10 residues in the CDR3. CDR3 DNA sequence: TGCAGTGCTAGGGGAGAGGCCCAGTACTTC. Translating gives CSARGEAQYF.

Here the CDR3 DNA reads TGTGCCAGCAGCCCTACGGATGAAAAACTGTTTTTT. Encoded protein: CASSPTDEKLFF. This chain links TRBV28 with TRBJ1-4; no firm D call. The CDR3 has 12 residues. Trimming left V 6 bases short and J 6 bases short, with 8 bases between. From germline, CDR1 is MDHEN and CDR2 SYDVKM.

V gene TRBV7-8 combines with J gene TRBJ2-7, with 13 bases aligning to TRBD2. Trimming took 5 bases from V and 4 from J; bases not matched to a gene: 11. The CDR3 runs to 17 residues. The germline gives CDR1 SGHVS, CDR2 FQNEAQ. The chain's CDR3 is CASSPLDGLAGEYEQYF. The DNA of the CDR3 is TGTGCCAGCAGCCCATTAGACGGACTAGCGGGAGAATACGAGCAGTACTTC.

This clone was recorded only once. The chain combines TRBV27 with TRBJ1-5; D is unclear. Germline V CDR1 and CDR2: MNHEY, SMNVEV (reference sequence). The CDR3 extends over 16 amino acids. V was pared by 2 bases and J by 2 bases, with 13 bases between. Here the CDR3 reads CASSLVTALGNQPQHF. CDR3 in DNA: TGTGCCAGCAGTTTAGTCACGGCCTTGGGCAATCAGCCCCAGCATTTT.

The rearrangement uses TRBV7-9 and TRBJ1-1, with TRBD1 identical over 9 bases. The CDR3 spans 15 residues. V shed 1 base and J 0 bases; nucleotides not matched to a gene: 0. Germline lookup yields CDR1 SEHNR and CDR2 FQNEAQ (reference sequence). DNA for the CDR3: TGTGCCAGCAGCTTAGGGACAGGGGTGAACACTGAAGCTTTCTTT. Amino acid sequence: CASSLGTGVNTEAFF.

The rearrangement links TRBV9 to TRBJ1-2; D may be TRBD1 (6 bases). Trimming left V 3 bases short and J 8 bases short, with 29 bases between. CDR1 is SGDLS and CDR2 is YYNGEE in the germline V gene. This CDR3 is built from 18 residues. Here the CDR3 reads CASSASYRANDAMGGYTF. Written as DNA, the CDR3 is TGTGCCAGCAGCGCATCCTACAGGGCTAATGACGCAATGGGCGGCTACACCTTC.

CDR3 loop: CASSFRQADTQYF. The CDR3 DNA reads as TGCGCCAGCAGCTTTCGACAGGCAGATACGCAGTATTTT. The chain employs TRBV5-1 and TRBJ2-3, with a tentative D call TRBD1 (6 bases). Germline CDR1 is SGHRS and CDR2 is YFSETQ. V lost 2 bases and J lost 4, with 8 bases in between. The CDR3 totals 13 residues.

V and J are TRBV19 and TRBJ2-1; 10 nucleotides match TRBD2. Germline-derived CDR1 and CDR2 are LNHDA and SQIVND (reference sequence). Trimming took 5 bases from V and 6 from J; bases not matched to a gene: 13. There are 17 residues in the CDR3. In DNA form, the CDR3 reads TGTGCCAGTAGTCGTTCTGGGGCTAGCGGGAGCCTCAATGAGCAGTTCTTC. It is translated as CASSRSGASGSLNEQFF.

This clone was recorded once. This rearrangement joins TRBV5-1 to TRBJ1-2; weak D call: TRBD1 (6 bases). The germline CDR1 and CDR2 sequences are SGHRS and YFSETQ. This CDR3 has 12 amino acids. Trimming took off 4 bases at V and 8 bases at J, with 12 bases between the two ends. CDR3 protein: CASSISRGGYTF. The CDR3 DNA sequence: TGCGCCAGCAGCATTTCCAGGGGCGGCTACACCTTC.

The rearrangement joins TRBV6-6 to TRBJ1-2, with 10 positions matching TRBD1. Per the germline V gene, CDR1 is MNHNY and CDR2 is SVGAGI (reference sequence). The length of the CDR3 is 14 residues. J gave up 3 bases and V 5 bases, and 3 bases lay outside the gene matches. The CDR3 nucleotides read TGTGCCAGCAGTCGGACAGGGGGAGACTATGGCTACACCTTC. As protein: CASSRTGGDYGYTF.